The clone carrying this T cell receptor (beta chain) has just a few counts. Both TCRalpha and TCRbeta chains were reverse transcribed with V-gene-specific primers. TCRs were amplified for approximately 21 PCR cycles with a constant-region primer and V-primer adapter. TCRdb used MiXCR to reprocess the reads, holding one entry per CDR3 protein. The sample shows around 76,000 distinct CDR3 sequences, more than 25% of them seen only once. Described time point: before trial treatment. Those eligible were patients bearing advanced solid tumors lacking tumor-infiltrating lymphocytes. The data stem from a study of low-dose radiotherapy and immunotherapy resistance in tumors. At the level of the study: Patients took oral aspirin 300 mg daily for four cycles from cycle 1 day 1.

V was shortened by 2 bases and J by 0 bases, with 10 bases between the two germline ends. Germline CDR1 KGHDR, CDR2 SFDVKD. This CDR3 is built from 17 residues. This clonotype was obtained from a female donor with ovarian cancer. The sequenced sample was PBMCs, obtained before treatment. The chain links TRBV24-1 to TRBJ2-6; D is uncertain. The CDR3 region has the DNA TGTGCCACCAGTGATTGGAAGAACCTCTCTGGGGCCAACGTCCTGACTTTC. Its protein is CATSDWKNLSGANVLTF.